These T cell receptor beta chains were read from a single sample in a study of a mutant IDH1 vaccine in newly diagnosed glioma. Their antigens remain unidentified. Sequencing was performed with immunoSEQ multiplex PCR; in TCRdb, only in-frame clones are kept and a portion is missing. This repertoire shows about 27,000 clones, approximately 82% found once; its top ten account for about a third. The source material was PBMCs, sampled from a glioma patient whose treatment included an IDH1 peptide vaccine. The origin of the receptors is a man aged 25-45 years with glioma. CDR3s include the opening cysteine and the closing phenylalanine or tryptophan. Each record gives: clone size, D gene, CDR3 length, V gene, J gene, CDR3 protein, CDR3 DNA. The D gene is left open where the match is weak. Rows give clone size only sometimes, using once, few, many, or a class for an expanded clone.

few	.	12	TRBV6-1	TRBJ1-1	CASSDTGGWAFF	TGTGCCAGCAGTGACACAGGTGGATGGGCTTTCTTT
.	TRBD2	15	TRBV7-9	TRBJ2-2	CASSLGTSDTGELFF	TGTGCCAGCAGCTTAGGGACTAGCGACACCGGGGAGCTGTTTTTT
.	TRBD2	14	TRBV30	TRBJ2-7	CAWSAGGLRYEQYF	TGTGCCTGGAGTGCGGGGGGGCTGCGCTACGAGCAGTACTTC
.	.	13	TRBV2	TRBJ1-2	CASRDGQNYGYTF	TGTGCCAGCAGGGACGGACAGAACTATGGCTACACCTTC
.	.	14	TRBV5-6	TRBJ2-5	CASSRRGPWETQYF	TGTGCCAGCAGCCGAAGAGGCCCCTGGGAGACCCAGTACTTC
few	.	11	TRBV20-1	TRBJ1-2	CSARGLDRLPF	TGCAGTGCTAGAGGACTGGATCGACTTCCATTC
few	.	16	TRBV14	TRBJ1-5	CASSQGRDVRNQPQHF	TGTGCCAGCAGCCAAGGCAGGGACGTGCGCAATCAGCCCCAGCATTTT
.	TRBD2	14	TRBV7-8	TRBJ2-1	CASSLIEREGEQFF	TGTGCCAGCAGCTTAATTGAGCGGGAGGGCGAGCAGTTCTTC
.	TRBD2	16	TRBV4-1	TRBJ2-7	CASSQDSGGYRAEQYF	TGCGCCAGCAGCCAAGATTCGGGGGGGTATAGGGCCGAGCAGTACTTC
once	.	14	TRBV5-6	TRBJ1-5	CASSFGESNQPQHF	TGTGCCAGCAGCTTTGGCGAAAGCAATCAGCCCCAGCATTTT
.	TRBD1	14	TRBV5-6	TRBJ2-5	CASSRDRVFGTQYF	TGTGCCAGCAGTCGGGACAGGGTGTTTGGGACCCAGTACTTC
.	TRBD1	17	TRBV18	TRBJ2-4	CASSPPAGGETQNIQYF	TGTGCCAGCTCACCACCGGCAGGGGGCGAAACCCAAAACATTCAGTACTTC
.	TRBD2	13	TRBV2	TRBJ2-3	CASRKERGDTQYF	TGTGCCAGCCGTAAAGAGCGGGGGGATACGCAGTATTTT
.	.	15	TRBV2	TRBJ2-7	CASSEATRLSYEQYF	TGTGCCAGCAGTGAAGCAACAAGACTTTCCTACGAGCAGTACTTC
.	.	16	TRBV28	TRBJ1-3	CASSLLTGVSGNTIYF	TGTGCCAGCAGCCTACTTACAGGAGTATCTGGAAACACCATATATTTT
once	.	16	TRBV7-2	TRBJ1-2	CASSLLPGTGEYGYTF	TGTGCCAGCAGCTTACTACCGGGAACAGGAGAATATGGCTACACCTTC
once	.	13	TRBV19	TRBJ1-2	CASSTGSGGGYTF	TGTGCCAGTAGTACCGGGAGTGGAGGTGGCTACACCTTC
.	.	15	TRBV5-5	TRBJ2-4	CASSSHGLAKNIQYF	TGTGCCAGCAGCTCCCACGGCCTAGCCAAAAACATTCAGTACTTC
.	.	15	TRBV30	TRBJ2-5	CAWSPGGGLGETQYF	TGTGCCTGGAGTCCAGGGGGGGGCCTGGGCGAGACCCAGTACTTC
.	TRBD1	16	TRBV4-3	TRBJ1-1	CASSHGTGVADTEAFF	TGCGCCAGCAGCCATGGGACAGGGGTAGCGGACACTGAAGCTTTCTTT